A single sample gave rise to the 26 T cell receptor beta chains below, sequenced in a study of CD8+CD57+ T cells in acquired aplastic anemia. Patients selected for sequencing had displayed CD8+CD57+ cell expansion by flow cytometry. TCR beta VDJ combinations and CDR3 sequences were profiled from genomic DNA. TCRdb ran MiXCR on the reads and lists one entry per CDR3 protein. This sample carries over 150,000 distinct CDR3 sequences, about 52% of them seen once, and the ten largest clones take over 9.5%. Material: sorted CD4+, CD8+, or CD8+CD57+ T cells (not recorded which) from PBMCs. These TCRs come from a human donor with aplastic anemia.

This clonotype has just a few counts. A single base separates this from a much larger clone, so it may be a read error. V usage is TRBV20-1 and J usage is TRBJ2-1; the D gene is possibly TRBD2 (6 bases). CDR3 length: 14 residues. Germline values: CDR1 DFQATT, CDR2 SNEGSKA (reference sequence). The CDR3 coding sequence is TGCGGTGCCGCGGGGACTTCCGACTACAATGAGCAGTTCTTC. Encoded protein: CGAAGTSDYNEQFF.

In nucleotides, the CDR3 is TGTGCCAGCAGTGAGGCCGGGGACGCAGATACGCAGTATTTT. Residues: CASSEAGDADTQYF. The J gene is TRBJ2-3, the V gene TRBV6-4; the D gene could be TRBD1 or TRBD2 (5 bases each). Deletions cut 3 bases from V and 4 bases from J, with 11 bases between. This CDR3 spans 14 amino acids. Germline values: CDR1 MRHNA, CDR2 SNTAGT.

This chain links TRBV20-1 with TRBJ2-3; no clear D gene. The germline V gene has CDR1 DFQATT and CDR2 SNEGSKA (reference sequence). With 2 bases removed from V and 0 bases from J, the gap between germline ends came to 12 bases. This CDR3 is 15 amino acids long. CDR3 in DNA: TGCAGTGCTAGAATCCCCAGGTCTAGCACAGATACGCAGTATTTT. Residues: CSARIPRSSTDTQYF.

This clonotype was seen a few times. Given a much more abundant clone one base away, this may be a read error. This rearrangement joins TRBV11-2 to TRBJ2-7; D not certain. There are 12 residues in the CDR3. Trimming left V 5 bases short and J 3 bases short, with 8 bases between. Germline V lookup: CDR1 SGHAT, CDR2 FQNNGV. The CDR3 nucleotides read TGTGCCAGCAGCCTGAAGGGCTACGAGCAGTACTTC. Its protein product is CASSLKGYEQYF.

V gene TRBV5-1 combines with J gene TRBJ1-1; a weak D match, TRBD1 (5 bases). Per germline, CDR1 SGHRS and CDR2 YFSETQ. V lost 0 bases, J lost 3 bases, and 12 bases lay in between. The CDR3 loop spans 15 amino acids. CDR3 loop: CASSLVSGIDTEAFF. The CDR3 DNA reads TGCGCCAGCAGCTTGGTGTCAGGGATTGACACTGAAGCTTTCTTT.

In the case of this clonotype: A read error is possible here, since a much larger clone lies one base away. J is TRBJ1-1 and V is TRBV4-3; 7 nucleotides line up with TRBD1. CDR3 length: 15 residues. The V gene's germline CDR1 is LGHNA and CDR2 YSLEER. Here the CDR3 DNA reads TGCGCCAGCAGCCAAGATGAGGGGGACAGCACTGAAGCTCTCTTT. It specifies CASSQDEGDSTEALF.

In its sample, this clonotype was seen a few times. In DNA form, the CDR3 reads TGCAGTGCTAGCGGGAGGGCCAGCGGGGAGCAGTACTTC. Protein: CSASGRASGEQYF. The rearrangement joins TRBV20-1 to TRBJ2-7, with 8 bases fitting TRBD2. Trimming took 3 bases from V and 7 from J; bases not matched to a gene: 8. Germline CDR1 reads DFQATT; CDR2 reads SNEGSKA (reference sequence). This CDR3 contains 13 residues.

Concerning this clonotype itself: A much more abundant neighbour one base away suggests this may be a read error. The rearrangement uses TRBV4-1 and TRBJ2-7; weak D call: TRBD2 (6 bases). In germline, CDR1 is MGHRA, CDR2 YSYEKL. CDR3 length: 15 amino acids. CDR3 sequence reads: CGSSHRARDSYEQYF. DNA for the CDR3: TGCGGCAGCAGCCACCGGGCGCGGGACTCCTACGAGCAGTACTTC.

This clonotype came up once. The gene calls are TRBV6-2 or TRBV6-3 and TRBJ1-5, with D possibly TRBD1 on 6 matching bases. This CDR3 region has 14 residues. The V end was cut by 7 bases, the J end by 0 bases, with 10 bases between. The germline CDR1 and CDR2 sequences are MNHEY and SVGEGT. The CDR3 DNA follows: TGTGCCAGCATTGGACAGTATAGCAATCAGCCCCAGCATTTT. It translates to CASIGQYSNQPQHF.

This clonotype showed up many times. The chain is built from TRBV10-3 and TRBJ2-6; D is ambiguous. V lost 1 base and J 4 bases, leaving 26 bases between the germline ends. Germline V lookup: CDR1 ENHRY, CDR2 SYGVKD. The CDR3 sequence is 21 residues long. For the CDR3, the DNA is TGTGCCATCAGTGAGTATAGCTCGGGCGGCGAGACCTCTGTGGGGGCCAACGTCCTGACTTTC. Its protein is CAISEYSSGGETSVGANVLTF.

For the CDR3, the DNA is TGTGCCAGTAGTCCGGGTCAGATCCTACGGGAGGCCCAGTACTTC. It specifies CASSPGQILREAQYF. This chain connects TRBV19 to TRBJ2-5; 7 bases line up with TRBD2. V was pared by 5 bases and J by 9 bases, with 15 bases of the junction left unmatched. Germline V gene lookup returns CDR1 LNHDA and CDR2 SQIVND (reference sequence). The CDR3 length is 15 residues.

Here the CDR3 reads CASSPSGPRAIGYTF. The CDR3 DNA is TGTGCCAGCTCCCCCTCCGGGCCTCGGGCCATTGGCTACACCTTC. V and J are TRBV2 and TRBJ1-2; D not certain. In germline, CDR1 is SNHLY, CDR2 FYNNEI. The germline V and J ends were trimmed by 8 bases and 7 bases, with 23 bases remaining between them. The length of the CDR3 is 15 residues.

This chain joins TRBV24-1 and TRBJ1-6; D gene ambiguous. The germline V gene has CDR1 KGHDR and CDR2 SFDVKD. The CDR3 extends over 10 amino acids. Trimming shortened V by 2 bases and J by 11 bases, and 0 bases separated the two germline ends. This CDR3 reads CATSDSPLHF. CDR3 nucleotides: TGTGCCACCAGTGATTCACCCCTCCACTTT.

The rearrangement joins TRBV29-1 to TRBJ1-2; D perhaps matches TRBD1 (5 bases). Trimming took 1 base from V and 8 from J, leaving 8 bases between them. This CDR3 has 11 residues. In germline, CDR1 is SQVTM, CDR2 ANQGSEA. The CDR3 DNA reads as TGCAGCGTTGAAGGGGGCGTAGGCTACACCTTC. Its translation is CSVEGGVGYTF.

The V gene is TRBV2, the J gene TRBJ1-2, with D unclear. Germline V CDR1 and CDR2: SNHLY, FYNNEI. This CDR3 contains 12 residues. V dropped 4 bases and J dropped 7 bases, with 10 bases sitting between them. The CDR3 nucleotides read TGTGCCAGCAGTGCCCTTTCGGGTGGCTACACCTTC. Amino acid sequence: CASSALSGGYTF.

In this sample, this clonotype turned up many times. The V gene is TRBV19, the J gene TRBJ1-5; D is unresolved. The CDR3 loop spans 14 amino acids. V was trimmed by 5 bases and J by 0 bases, leaving 8 bases between them. CDR1 and CDR2 (germline): LNHDA, SQIVND (reference sequence). CDR3: CASSGQRSNQPQHF. The CDR3 DNA sequence: TGTGCCAGTAGTGGTCAACGTAGCAATCAGCCCCAGCATTTT. The variable domain in full, completed from reference TRBV19 and TRBJ1-5, reads DGGITQSPKYLFRKEGQNVTLSCEQNLNHDAMYWYRQDPGQGLRLIYYSQIVNDFQKGDIAEGYSVSREKKESFPLTVTSAQKNPTAFYLCASSGQRSNQPQHFGDGTRLSIL.

This clonotype was counted many times. The rearrangement uses TRBV29-1 and TRBJ2-1; TRBD2 agrees at 10 bases. This CDR3 region has 15 residues. V dropped 3 bases and J dropped 7; count of bases not matched to a gene: 9. CDR1 and CDR2 (germline): SQVTM, ANQGSEA. The chain's CDR3 is CSVDGAGGRRNEQFF. In nucleotides, the CDR3 is TGCAGCGTTGACGGAGCGGGGGGGCGGCGGAATGAGCAGTTCTTC.

This chain links TRBV7-2 with TRBJ2-2; 9 bases align to TRBD2. Germline V CDR1 and CDR2: SGHTA, FQGNSA. Trimming removed 2 bases from V and 0 bases from J; junction bases left unmatched: 4. The CDR3 contains 17 residues. CDR3 nucleotide sequence: TGTGCCAGCAGCTTAAGGCTAGCGGGATCGAACACCGGGGAGCTGTTTTTT. Its translation: CASSLRLAGSNTGELFF.

The chain is built from TRBV29-1 and TRBJ2-3; 8 positions agree with TRBD2. CDR1 and CDR2 (germline): SQVTM, ANQGSEA. The V and J ends lost 4 bases and 0 bases, in that order; junction bases with no gene match: 12. The CDR3 spans 17 residues. The CDR3 spells CSVGGGLGKTSTDTQYF. The CDR3 DNA reads as TGCAGCGTTGGGGGGGGACTAGGGAAGACTAGCACAGATACGCAGTATTTT.

This clonotype was counted many times. The chain links TRBV7-3 to TRBJ2-5; perhaps TRBD1 as D (6 bases). Trimming shortened V by 2 bases and J by 5 bases, and 12 bases separated the two germline ends. In germline, CDR1 is SGHTA, CDR2 FQGTGA. This CDR3 is 14 amino acids long. Written as DNA, the CDR3 is TGTGCCAGCAGCTTAGTGCAGAGGGGGGAGACCCAGTACTTC. Its protein product is CASSLVQRGETQYF.

On this clonotype itself: One junction end disagrees with the germline gene, perhaps due to a read error. The chain recombines TRBV12-3 or TRBV12-4 with TRBJ1-2; no firm D call. CDR3 length: 13 amino acids. CDR3 loop: CASRLTENCGYTF. The CDR3, as DNA: TGTGCCAGCAGGCTTACAGAGAACTGTGGCTACACCTTC.

The CDR3 coding sequence is TGTGCCAGTAGACGGATGAACACTGAAGCTTTCTTT. It specifies CASRRMNTEAFF. The chain combines TRBV2 with TRBJ1-1; no reliable D call. Trimming removed 9 bases from V and 0 bases from J, with 8 bases in between. The germline V gene has CDR1 SNHLY and CDR2 FYNNEI. The CDR3 has 12 amino acids.

This clonotype was counted once. The rearrangement links TRBV9 to TRBJ2-2; 7 nucleotides line up with TRBD1. The germline V gene has CDR1 SGDLS and CDR2 YYNGEE. The CDR3 runs 15 residues. The J segment lost 7 bases and the V segment lost 4 bases, leaving 10 bases of the junction unmatched. This chain's CDR3 is CASSSSGTVYGELFF. The CDR3 DNA follows: TGTGCCAGCAGCTCCTCCGGGACAGTTTACGGGGAGCTGTTTTTT.

This clonotype was observed at least ten times. The chain joins TRBV6-2 or TRBV6-3 to TRBJ1-2; D unclear. Germline V gene lookup returns CDR1 MNHEY and CDR2 SVGEGT. The CDR3 has 14 amino acids. Trimming left V 8 bases short and J 3 bases short, with 16 bases between. CDR3 residues: CASGRPARHYGYTF. CDR3 coding DNA: TGTGCCAGCGGAAGGCCCGCTAGACACTATGGCTACACCTTC.

This clonotype was seen many times. The chain is built from TRBV12-3 or TRBV12-4 and TRBJ2-2; D uncertain. Trimming pared 6 bases from V and 7 bases from J, leaving 12 bases between. This CDR3 region has 13 residues. The CDR3 nucleotides are TGTGCCAGCAGACTAATTTTGAGCGGGGAGCTGTTTTTT. Translation: CASRLILSGELFF.

The CDR3 region is CASSHRDREHGYTF. As DNA, the CDR3 is TGCGCCAGCAGTCATCGAGACAGGGAACATGGCTACACCTTC. The chain couples TRBV4-1 to TRBJ1-2, with 7 bases identical to TRBD1. Germline CDR1 reads MGHRA; CDR2 reads YSYEKL. Germline trimming cut 6 bases from V and 6 bases from J; bases unmatched to any gene: 10. This CDR3 is built from 14 residues.